These 30 T cell receptor beta chains originate from one sample sequenced in a study of Ad26.COV2.S vaccination and SARS-CoV-2 variants (dated by TCRdb to the early 2020s). To prepare the library, the immunoSEQ multiplex PCR assay was applied. The immuneACCESS repertoire file appears here via TCRdb, limited to in-frame rearrangements. These files lack a portion of the clones; in checked studies, under half of the deficit traces to unresolved V genes, and the cause of the others is not known. The sample table records about 440,000 clones; 70% to 90% of these occur just once. The top ten hold over 10% of the sample. Explained via the paper, the treatment or condition label denotes: some 20 received Ad26.COV2.S at low or high dose, single or two shots; 5 received placebo; per-sample allocation not given. Repertoires of vaccine and placebo recipients were sequenced from samples taken on day 63 after the first injection.

The material sequenced was peripheral blood, taken in a trial of Ad26.COV2.S vaccine versus placebo. Receptors were obtained from a person between 18 and 59 years old who received the Ad26.COV2.S COVID-19 vaccine or a placebo.

The chain carries TRBV7-8 and TRBJ1-6; 11 bases match TRBD1. This CDR3 has 15 amino acids. The J segment lost 9 bases and the V segment lost 5 bases, leaving 6 bases of the junction unmatched. Germline loops: CDR1 SGHVS, CDR2 FQNEAQ. CDR3 protein: CASSHAGQGVSPLHF. The CDR3 DNA reads TGTGCCAGCAGCCATGCGGGACAGGGGGTTTCACCCCTCCACTTT.

The J gene is TRBJ2-1, the V gene TRBV4-2; the D gene is possibly TRBD2 (5 bases). CDR3 size: 16 residues. Germline CDR1 reads LGHNA; CDR2 reads YNFKEQ. Trimming took 0 bases from V and 4 from J, leaving 13 bases between them. The CDR3 loop is CASSQDPGVAYNEQFF. CDR3 bases: TGTGCCAGCAGCCAAGACCCCGGGGTGGCTTACAATGAGCAGTTCTTC.

The CDR3 reads CASSGGGELFF. CDR3 sequence (DNA): TGTGCCAGCAGCGGTGGCGGGGAGCTGTTTTTT. V is TRBV6-5 and J is TRBJ2-2; D is uncertain. Between the trimmed V and J ends, which lost 6 bases and 7 bases, there was a span of 6 bases. In germline, CDR1 is MNHEY, CDR2 SVGAGI. This CDR3 region has 11 residues.

The V gene is TRBV18, the J gene TRBJ2-2; D uncertain. Per germline, CDR1 KGHSH and CDR2 LQKENI. V was pared by 3 bases and J by 3 bases, with 5 bases between. The CDR3 has 13 amino acids. DNA for the CDR3: TGTGCCAGCTCACCCCGGGACACCGGGGAGCTGTTTTTT. Translating gives CASSPRDTGELFF.

The chain couples TRBV5-4 to TRBJ1-1; 12 bases are shared with TRBD1. CDR3 size: 16 residues. Germline lookup yields CDR1 SGHNT and CDR2 YYREEE (reference sequence). Trimming cost V 5 bases and J 1 base; bases outside gene matches: 6. This chain's CDR3 is CASRPGTGGANTEAFF. CDR3 bases: TGTGCCAGCAGGCCCGGGACAGGGGGCGCGAACACTGAAGCTTTCTTT.

The chain couples TRBV19 to TRBJ1-5; maybe TRBD1 (6 bases). In germline, CDR1 is LNHDA, CDR2 SQIVND (reference sequence). Trimming took 7 bases from V and 1 from J, leaving 20 bases between them. There are 17 residues in the CDR3. As DNA, the CDR3 is TGTGCCAGTATCCCAACAAACAGGGCTGGGAGCAATCAGCCCCAGCATTTT. This codes for CASIPTNRAGSNQPQHF.

The V and J genes are TRBV6-2 or TRBV6-3 and TRBJ2-3; TRBD2 aligns across 9 bases. Trimming removed 0 bases from V and 4 bases from J; junction bases left unmatched: 5. CDR1 and CDR2 (germline): MNHEY, SVGEGT. The CDR3 has 16 residues. CDR3 in amino acids: CASSYSSAGGADTQYF. DNA for the CDR3: TGTGCCAGCAGTTACTCATCAGCGGGAGGCGCAGATACGCAGTATTTT.

The chain has TRBV30 and TRBJ1-2; no reliable D call. CDR1 and CDR2 from the germline V gene are GTSNPN and SVGIG (reference sequence). The CDR3 extends over 13 amino acids. V lost 2 bases and J lost 4, with 11 bases in between. CDR3 DNA: TGTGCCTGGAGTACTGGATCCCTCTATGGCTACACCTTC. Its protein product is CAWSTGSLYGYTF.

This clone was counted only a few times. The chain has TRBV5-1 and TRBJ2-7; maybe TRBD2 (6 bases). The CDR3 sequence is 15 residues long. V lost 1 base and J 0 bases, leaving 11 bases between the germline ends. CDR1 and CDR2 (germline): SGHRS, YFSETQ. CDR3 in amino acids: CASSLMRGISYEQYF. The CDR3 nucleotides read TGCGCCAGCAGCTTGATGCGGGGAATCTCCTACGAGCAGTACTTC.

This sequence joins TRBV7-9 and TRBJ2-3; 8 nucleotides align to TRBD2. The V segment lost 5 bases and the J segment 2 bases; nucleotides outside the gene matches: 6. Germline loops: CDR1 SEHNR, CDR2 FQNEAQ (reference sequence). This CDR3 spans 15 amino acids. DNA for the CDR3: TGTGCCAGCAGCCACCGACTAGCGAACACAGATACGCAGTATTTT. Protein: CASSHRLANTDTQYF.

The V gene is TRBV6-5, the J gene TRBJ1-4; no definite D call. CDR3 length equals 12 residues. The germline CDR1 and CDR2 sequences are MNHEY and SVGAGI. Trimming shortened V by 5 bases and J by 13 bases, and 14 bases separated the two germline ends. The CDR3 spells CASSPRAASLFF. In nucleotides, the CDR3 is TGTGCCAGCAGTCCCCGTGCGGCTTCACTGTTTTTT.

This sequence joins TRBV25-1 and TRBJ1-5, with D unresolved. The CDR3 sequence is 14 residues long. The germline V gene encodes CDR1 MGHDK and CDR2 SYGVNS. The germline V and J ends were trimmed by 9 bases and 2 bases, with 14 bases remaining between them. CDR3 in amino acids: CASTRSVRNQPQHF. DNA of the CDR3: TGTGCCAGTACGAGGAGCGTCCGCAATCAGCCCCAGCATTTT.

The rearrangement joins TRBV30 to TRBJ1-5; perhaps TRBD1 as D (6 bases). V was pared by 0 bases and J by 10 bases, with 10 bases between. CDR3 length: 12 amino acids. Germline values: CDR1 GTSNPN, CDR2 SVGIG (reference sequence). The CDR3 spells CAWSVQQGPQHF. DNA of the CDR3: TGTGCCTGGAGTGTACAACAGGGCCCCCAGCATTTT.

This chain joins TRBV9 and TRBJ2-1; D ambiguous. Trimming pared 0 bases from V and 6 bases from J, leaving 13 bases between. The CDR3 has 15 residues. Germline-derived CDR1 and CDR2 are SGDLS and YYNGEE. This CDR3 reads CASSVEPWGRNEQFF. In nucleotides, the CDR3 is TGTGCCAGCAGCGTAGAGCCTTGGGGTCGCAATGAGCAGTTCTTC.

The chain carries TRBV28 and TRBJ2-3; 7 bases agree with TRBD2. This CDR3 has 14 residues. In germline, CDR1 is MDHEN, CDR2 SYDVKM. With 7 bases clipped from V and 7 bases from J, the junction kept 11 bases outside the gene matches. CDR3 loop: CASNVGGSLYTQYF. CDR3 nucleotide sequence: TGTGCCAGCAATGTGGGAGGGTCGTTGTATACGCAGTATTTT.

DNA of the CDR3: TGTGCCAGCAAACGTCAGGGAAACTCCTACGAGCAGTACTTC. It is translated as CASKRQGNSYEQYF. This chain connects TRBV5-4 to TRBJ2-7, with D perhaps matching TRBD1 (5 bases). From germline, CDR1 is SGHNT and CDR2 YYREEE (reference sequence). The CDR3 totals 14 residues. V shed 6 bases and J shed 0 bases, with 13 bases lying between them. The full variable domain, rest sourced from reference TRBV5-4 and TRBJ2-7, is ETGVTQSPTHLIKTRGQQVTLRCSSQSGHNTVSWYQQALGQGPQFIFQYYREEENGRGNFPPRFSGLQFPNYSSELNVNALELDDSALYLCASKRQGNSYEQYFGPGTRLTVT.

This clone was counted only a few times. The chain couples TRBV28 to TRBJ1-2, with D maybe TRBD1 (5 bases). Germline V gene lookup returns CDR1 MDHEN and CDR2 SYDVKM. The V end was cut by 4 bases, the J end by 0 bases, with 15 bases between. This CDR3 region has 16 residues. The CDR3 nucleotides read TGTGCCAGCAGTTCTATGGGCAGGGTCGCTAACTATGGCTACACCTTC. Amino acid sequence: CASSSMGRVANYGYTF.

V usage is TRBV5-1 and J usage is TRBJ2-3; a weak D match, TRBD2 (6 bases). Germline V gives CDR1 SGHRS, CDR2 YFSETQ. The CDR3 length is 15 residues. The V gene lost 3 bases and the J gene lost 2 bases, with 13 bases spanning the gap. CDR3 region: CASSSGLLATDTQYF. The DNA of the CDR3 is TGCGCCAGCAGCTCGGGACTCCTAGCCACAGATACGCAGTATTTT.

The chain carries TRBV2 and TRBJ2-7, with 10 bases lining up with TRBD2. The germline V gene encodes CDR1 SNHLY and CDR2 FYNNEI. CDR3 length: 13 amino acids. Losses at the gene ends were 7 bases for V and 3 bases for J; bases not matched to a gene: 3. The CDR3 here is CASTAGGNYEQYF. CDR3 coding DNA: TGTGCCAGCACAGCGGGAGGGAACTACGAGCAGTACTTC.

The J gene is TRBJ2-7, the V gene TRBV7-2; D uncertain. The CDR3 consists of 14 residues. Trimming stripped 2 bases from V and 2 bases from J, with 10 bases between. Per the germline V gene, CDR1 is SGHTA and CDR2 is FQGNSA. CDR3 sequence: CASSLPGLPYEQYF. The CDR3 DNA reads TGTGCCAGCAGCTTACCTGGGCTGCCCTACGAGCAGTACTTC.

This chain connects TRBV7-2 to TRBJ2-1; 8 bases align to TRBD2. Looked up from germline, CDR1 is SGHTA and CDR2 is FQGNSA. The CDR3 contains 17 residues. J was trimmed by 0 bases and V by 1 base; bases with no gene match: 5. In nucleotides, the CDR3 is TGTGCCAGCAGCTTAGTTCCGGGGGGGAGCTCCTACAATGAGCAGTTCTTC. This encodes CASSLVPGGSSYNEQFF.

This chain uses TRBV11-3 with TRBJ2-2; either TRBD1 or TRBD2 may fit D (5 bases each). The V end lost 4 bases, the J end lost 4 bases, and 16 bases lay between the germline ends. Germline V gene lookup returns CDR1 SGHNT and CDR2 YENEEA. The CDR3 consists of 16 residues. This chain's CDR3 is CASSSGTRDATGELFF. DNA for the CDR3: TGTGCCAGCAGCTCCGGGACGCGCGACGCCACCGGGGAGCTGTTTTTT.

A remark on this clone: Other DNA sequences within the sample encode an identical CDR3. This chain connects TRBV12-3 or TRBV12-4 to TRBJ1-5; the D is unclear. V lost 0 bases and J lost 0, with 0 bases in between. The CDR3 loop spans 13 amino acids. The CDR3 DNA follows: TGTGCCAGCAGTTTAGCTAGCAATCAGCCCCAGCATTTT. It yields the protein CASSLASNQPQHF.

The chain links TRBV29-1 to TRBJ1-5; 7 bases map to TRBD1. With 4 bases clipped from V and 4 bases from J, the junction kept 4 bases outside the gene matches. This CDR3 has 13 amino acids. Germline V gene data show CDR1 as SQVTM and CDR2 as ANQGSEA. CDR3 nucleotide sequence: TGCAGCGTTGGGGACAGCCCTAATCAGCCCCAGCATTTT. Translated: CSVGDSPNQPQHF.

The CDR3 reads CASSPAGGAVGKTNEKLFF. CDR3 nucleotide sequence: TGTGCCAGCAGCCCAGCAGGGGGCGCAGTAGGAAAAACTAATGAAAAACTGTTTTTT. This sequence joins TRBV4-2 and TRBJ1-4; the match to TRBD1 covers 8 bases. The CDR3 loop spans 19 amino acids. Germline V gene sequence: CDR1 LGHNA, CDR2 YNFKEQ. J was trimmed by 1 base and V by 4 bases; bases with no gene match: 14.

The rearrangement links TRBV10-3 to TRBJ2-1; the match to TRBD2 covers 11 bases. V trimming: 6 bases; J trimming: 2 bases; junction bases outside the gene matches: 12. The germline gives CDR1 ENHRY, CDR2 SYGVKD. The CDR3 is 18 amino acids. In nucleotides, the CDR3 is TGTGCCATCAGAGTAGCGGGAGGGCCCCAATTAACCTACAATGAGCAGTTCTTC. Translation gives CAIRVAGGPQLTYNEQFF.

This clone showed up just once. This sequence joins TRBV28 and TRBJ2-7; 10 bases line up with TRBD2. Trimming removed 2 bases from V and 3 bases from J; junction bases left unmatched: 13. Germline V gene lookup returns CDR1 MDHEN and CDR2 SYDVKM. The CDR3 loop spans 18 amino acids. The CDR3 spells CASSLPRTSGMVRYEQYF. The CDR3 region has the DNA TGTGCCAGCAGTTTACCACGGACTAGCGGTATGGTCCGCTACGAGCAGTACTTC.

The rearrangement uses TRBV18 and TRBJ1-1; TRBD1 agrees at 7 bases. Germline-derived CDR1 and CDR2 are KGHSH and LQKENI. This CDR3 is 16 amino acids long. Germline trimming cut 4 bases from V and 4 bases from J; bases unmatched to any gene: 12. The CDR3 DNA follows: TGTGCCAGCTCACACAGGGGCCCGCGAGAGATCACTGAAGCTTTCTTT. Its protein product is CASSHRGPREITEAFF.

The chain links TRBV6-1 to TRBJ1-5; D ambiguous. The germline V gene encodes CDR1 MNHNS and CDR2 SASEGT. Trimming took off 0 bases at V and 9 bases at J, with 15 bases between the two ends. The CDR3 consists of 15 residues. DNA of the CDR3: TGTGCCAGCAGTGAAGCGGCCGCGGAGCTCGGGCCCCAGCATTTT. Residues: CASSEAAAELGPQHF.

The J gene is TRBJ2-7, the V gene TRBV28; 7 positions agree with TRBD1. After removal of 6 bases from V and 4 bases from J, the junction contained 3 bases not matched to a gene. The CDR3 covers 12 residues. Germline V gives CDR1 MDHEN, CDR2 SYDVKM. CDR3 protein: CASRIQGYEQYF. In DNA form, the CDR3 reads TGTGCCAGCAGAATACAGGGGTACGAGCAGTACTTC.